Following are 16 T cell receptor beta chains from one sample sequenced in a study of beta chain features in type 1 diabetes. Study observations and caveats: Shortening of TCRB CDR3s, moderate but significant, appeared in all four CD4+ subsets of Type 1 diabetes patients.

Isolated RNA was reverse transcribed in full, so expressed TCRB transcripts were sequenced. Libraries were prepared by immunoSEQ multiplex PCR; TCRdb keeps only in-frame clonotypes and omits some of them. The data show around 360,000 clones, about 12% seen once. Antigen specificity for these receptors is unknown. Specimen: naive CD4+ T cells from blood. The receptor source for this set is a woman between 18 and 29 years old with type 1 diabetes.

This clone was seen more than once but under ten times. This chain uses TRBV6-5 with TRBJ2-2, with D maybe TRBD2 (6 bases). The germline gives CDR1 MNHEY, CDR2 SVGAGI. Trimming took off 8 bases at V and 5 bases at J, with 15 bases between the two ends. The CDR3 loop spans 14 amino acids. DNA for the CDR3: TGTGCCAGCGGTGATCGGGAGTTTACCGGGGAGCTGTTTTTT. It translates to CASGDREFTGELFF.

This clone has just one count. The CDR3 nucleotides read TGTGCCAGCAGTCGGACAGGGGAAACGTATGGCTACACCTTC. Amino acids: CASSRTGETYGYTF. The chain is built from TRBV6-5 and TRBJ1-2, with 9 bases aligning to TRBD1. The CDR3 consists of 14 residues. Germline CDR1 is MNHEY and CDR2 is SVGAGI. The V gene end was trimmed by 5 bases and the J gene end by 5 bases; junction bases not matched to a gene: 6.

This clone was found a few times. Other DNA sequences in this specimen translate into the identical CDR3. The V call is TRBV5-1, the J call TRBJ2-5; 9 bases are shared with TRBD2. V dropped 2 bases and J dropped 1; count of bases not matched to a gene: 0. This CDR3 comprises 14 residues. Germline V gives CDR1 SGHRS, CDR2 YFSETQ. This chain's CDR3 is CASSLAGGQETQYF. In nucleotides, the CDR3 is TGCGCCAGCAGCTTAGCGGGGGGCCAAGAGACCCAGTACTTC.

The chain carries TRBV6-5 and TRBJ1-5; 9 bases fit TRBD1. CDR1 MNHEY and CDR2 SVGAGI come from the germline V gene. This CDR3 comprises 15 residues. Germline trimming cut 7 bases from V and 0 bases from J; bases unmatched to any gene: 4. In DNA, the CDR3 is TGTGCCAGCATAAGGGACAGGGATAGCAATCAGCCCCAGCATTTT. Amino acid sequence: CASIRDRDSNQPQHF.

This clone showed up just a few times. The rearrangement links TRBV19 to TRBJ1-1; maybe TRBD1 (6 bases). The germline gives CDR1 LNHDA, CDR2 SQIVND (reference sequence). The length of the CDR3 is 15 residues. V was clipped by 5 bases and J by 4 bases, with 17 bases between them. DNA for the CDR3: TGTGCCAGTAGTCCAACCACAGGGTTGGGCACTGAAGCTTTCTTT. It is translated as CASSPTTGLGTEAFF. The whole variable domain, remainder taken from reference TRBV19 and TRBJ1-1, is DGGITQSPKYLFRKEGQNVTLSCEQNLNHDAMYWYRQDPGQGLRLIYYSQIVNDFQKGDIAEGYSVSREKKESFPLTVTSAQKNPTAFYLCASSPTTGLGTEAFFGQGTRLTVV.

This clone turned up a few times. V is TRBV2 and J is TRBJ1-1; TRBD1 aligns across 8 bases. Germline loops: CDR1 SNHLY, CDR2 FYNNEI. CDR3 size: 13 residues. After removal of 6 bases from V and 4 bases from J, the junction contained 4 bases not matched to a gene. CDR3 nucleotide sequence: TGTGCCAGCAGGTGGACAGGGAGCACTGAAGCTTTCTTT. It translates to CASRWTGSTEAFF.

V usage is TRBV9 and J usage is TRBJ1-1, with a weak D call TRBD1 (5 bases). The ends were cut back, 1 base at V and 1 base at J, with 8 bases in the middle. The germline V gene encodes CDR1 SGDLS and CDR2 YYNGEE. This CDR3 is built from 14 residues. Written as DNA, the CDR3 is TGTGCCAGCAGCGTAAGGGGTTCGAACACTGAAGCTTTCTTT. Translating gives CASSVRGSNTEAFF.

This chain connects TRBV30 to TRBJ1-2, with D maybe TRBD1 (5 bases). The V gene lost 0 bases and the J gene lost 2 bases, with 13 bases spanning the gap. There are 15 residues in the CDR3. Per the germline V gene, CDR1 is GTSNPN and CDR2 is SVGIG (reference sequence). The CDR3 is CAWSVPKGKNYGYTF. The CDR3 DNA reads as TGTGCCTGGAGTGTACCGAAGGGGAAGAACTATGGCTACACCTTC.

In its sample, this clone was seen a few times. The CDR3 region is CASSLLGFRGEQYF. The CDR3 DNA reads as TGTGCCAGCAGCCTTCTTGGTTTCCGAGGCGAGCAGTACTTC. The chain carries TRBV28 and TRBJ2-7, with D unresolved. Germline CDR1 MDHEN, CDR2 SYDVKM. This CDR3 has 14 residues. Trimming removed 6 bases at V and 6 bases at J, with 18 bases between.

There are a few counts of this clone. The chain is built from TRBV9 and TRBJ1-3; D unclear. The V and J ends lost 0 bases and 1 base respectively, with 8 bases between them. Looked up from germline, CDR1 is SGDLS and CDR2 is YYNGEE. This CDR3 region has 15 residues. CDR3 protein: CASSVAGRSGNTIYF. CDR3 bases: TGTGCCAGCAGCGTAGCGGGGAGGTCTGGAAACACCATATATTTT. Full variable domain (remainder filled in from reference TRBV9 and TRBJ1-3): DSGVTQTPKHLITATGQRVTLRCSPRSGDLSVYWYQQSLDQGLQFLIQYYNGEERAKGNILERFSAQQFPDLHSELNLSSLELGDSALYFCASSVAGRSGNTIYFGEGSWLTVV.

This clone was seen only a few times. V is TRBV30 and J is TRBJ1-3; D is unclear. Germline V gene sequence: CDR1 GTSNPN, CDR2 SVGIG (reference sequence). Trimming shortened V by 0 bases and J by 7 bases, and 4 bases separated the two germline ends. The CDR3 is 11 residues long. The CDR3 loop reads CAWSVANTIYF. In nucleotides, the CDR3 is TGTGCCTGGAGTGTAGCGAACACCATATATTTT.

Only a few counts were recorded for this clone. V gene TRBV7-9 combines with J gene TRBJ2-7; 7 bases line up with TRBD1. Germline lookup yields CDR1 SEHNR and CDR2 FQNEAQ (reference sequence). V lost 6 bases, J lost 3 bases, and 8 bases stayed unmatched. The length of the CDR3 is 14 residues. CDR3 sequence reads: CASRSTGVSYEQYF. CDR3 nucleotides: TGTGCCAGCAGGTCTACAGGGGTAAGCTACGAGCAGTACTTC.

The chain joins TRBV19 to TRBJ2-2, with D tentatively TRBD1 (5 bases). The germline V gene encodes CDR1 LNHDA and CDR2 SQIVND (reference sequence). The V and J ends lost 6 bases and 6 bases respectively, with 14 bases between them. This CDR3 contains 14 residues. CDR3 coding DNA: TGTGCCAGTAGCCCCGGTTTGGGGCCCGGGGAGCTGTTTTTT. It specifies CASSPGLGPGELFF.

Points on this clone: The same CDR3 also results from other DNA sequences found in this sample. This sequence joins TRBV29-1 and TRBJ1-1; D ambiguous. The length of the CDR3 is 13 residues. CDR1 SQVTM and CDR2 ANQGSEA come from the germline V gene. Deletions cut 1 base from V and 4 bases from J, with 10 bases between. CDR3 loop: CSVEGRLRTEAFF. DNA of the CDR3: TGCAGCGTTGAAGGAAGACTCCGCACTGAAGCTTTCTTT.

Details on this clone: The junction and the germline gene differ at one end; a read error may be behind it. The chain recombines TRBV5-1 with TRBJ2-7, with 11 nucleotides matching TRBD2. This CDR3 has 15 amino acids. Looked up from germline, CDR1 is SGHRS and CDR2 is YFSETQ. This CDR3 is CASRLGLADSYEQYF. In DNA form, the CDR3 reads TGCGCCAGCAGGTTGGGACTAGCGGACTCCTACGAGCAGTACTTC.

This clone has only a few counts. The chain combines TRBV18 with TRBJ2-7, with 11 positions matching TRBD2. The CDR3 runs 14 residues. Germline CDR1 KGHSH, CDR2 LQKENI. The trim removed 8 bases at V and 1 base at J, leaving 4 bases unmatched. Written as DNA, the CDR3 is TGTGCCAGCGCGACTAGCGGGATATCCTACGAGCAGTACTTC. It translates to CASATSGISYEQYF. Drawing the rest from reference TRBV18 and TRBJ2-7, the complete variable domain is NAGVMQNPRHLVRRRGQEARLRCSPMKGHSHVYWYRQLPEEGLKFMVYLQKENIIDESGMPKERFSAEFPKEGPSILRIQQVVRGDSAAYFCASATSGISYEQYFGPGTRLTVT.